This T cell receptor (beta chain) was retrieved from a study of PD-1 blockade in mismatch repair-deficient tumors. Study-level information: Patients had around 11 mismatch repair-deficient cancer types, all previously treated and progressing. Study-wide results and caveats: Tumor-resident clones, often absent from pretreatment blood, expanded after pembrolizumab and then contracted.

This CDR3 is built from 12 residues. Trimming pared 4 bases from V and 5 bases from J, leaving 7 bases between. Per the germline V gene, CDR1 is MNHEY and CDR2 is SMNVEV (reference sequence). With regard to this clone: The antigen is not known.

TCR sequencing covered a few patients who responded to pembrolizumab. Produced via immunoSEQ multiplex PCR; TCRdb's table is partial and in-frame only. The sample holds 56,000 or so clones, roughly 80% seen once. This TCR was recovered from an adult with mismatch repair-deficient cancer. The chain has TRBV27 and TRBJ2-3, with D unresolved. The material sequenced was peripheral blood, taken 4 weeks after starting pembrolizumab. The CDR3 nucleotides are TGTGCCAGCAGTTCGGGTAGAGATACGCAGTATTTT. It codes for CASSSGRDTQYF.